The sample holds many counts of the clone carrying this TCR beta chain. These data originate in a study of human T cells and chemical hapten exposure. Germline-derived CDR1 and CDR2 are SNHLY and FYNNEI. The CDR3 totals 14 residues. The J segment lost 6 bases and the V segment lost 8 bases, leaving 8 bases of the junction unmatched. Described time point: pre-sensitization, week 0. Treatment defined: therapeutic diphenylcyclopropenone sensitization with weekly scalp DPC. TCRdb used MiXCR to reprocess the RACE reads, holding one entry per CDR3 protein. The sample contains 350,000 to 450,000 distinct CDR3 sequences, approximately 5.1% of which appear only once.

The V call is TRBV2, the J call TRBJ2-1, with 9 bases matching TRBD2. The source of this sequence is a woman aged 50 to 60 with alopecia areata. Some clones in this sample may be carry-over from other donors' samples. The starting material was whole blood, obtained in connection with sensitization to the hapten diphenylcyclopropenone (DPC). The CDR3 region has the DNA TGTGCCAGCTGCAGGACTAGCGTCCTCAATGAGCAGTTCTTC. Protein: CASCRTSVLNEQFF.